Listed below are T cell receptor beta chains from one sample, sequenced in a study of vaccination and CD4 T cells after COVID-19. TCRdb reprocessed the PCR reads with MiXCR, giving one entry per CDR3 protein. The sample includes under 20,000 distinct CDR3 sequences, roughly two fifths seen only once; the top ten take around 5.2%. Which antigens these TCRs recognize remains unknown. This specimen consisted of CD4+ T cells from blood, cultured in vitro, obtained before SARS-CoV-2 vaccination. Receptors were obtained from a human donor who had recovered from COVID-19. Each CDR3 is given with its conserved first and last residue. The D gene is left open where the match is weak. Size tells how often a clone was seen (once, few, many) or the class of an expanded clone, and some rows leave it out.

d_gene	j_gene	len	abundance	v_gene	CDR3nt	CDR3aa
.	TRBJ1-2	12	.	TRBV11-3	TGTGCCAGCAGCTTAGGGGAGGGGACGCCTATCTTC	CASSLGEGTPIF
.	TRBJ2-5	13	few	TRBV10-3	TGTGCCATCAGTGAAACGGGAGTCGAGACCCAGTACTTC	CAISETGVETQYF
.	TRBJ1-5	13	.	TRBV20-1	TGCAGTGCTAGAGAAGGGTTCAATCAGCCCCAGCATTTT	CSAREGFNQPQHF
.	TRBJ1-5	13	.	TRBV30	TGTGCCTGGAGTAGCCACAACTATCAGCCCCAGCATTTT	CAWSSHNYQPQHF
TRBD1	TRBJ1-6	14	once	TRBV20-1	TGCAGTGCTAGCTTAGGGACAGACAATTCACCCCTCCACTTT	CSASLGTDNSPLHF
.	TRBJ1-2	15	.	TRBV27	TGTGCCAGCAGCCTCTCGGGGAATGAATGCTATGGCTACACCTTC	CASSLSGNECYGYTF
TRBD2	TRBJ2-3	16	.	TRBV7-8	TGTGCCAGCAGCTTAGGGGGACTAGCGGGAAGAGACACGCAGTATTTT	CASSLGGLAGRDTQYF
.	TRBJ1-2	13	medium-sized	TRBV27	TGTGCCAGCAGTACAGCGGGTGCCTATGGCTACACCTTC	CASSTAGAYGYTF
.	TRBJ1-2	21	few	TRBV15	TGTGCCACCAGCAGAGATTTTTCTCTGGGTAACAGACGGCCGATAGTCCATGGCTACACCTTC	CATSRDFSLGNRRPIVHGYTF
.	TRBJ1-1	17	.	TRBV18	TGTGCCAGCTCACCGCGGTCGGTAGGGCCCGCTGACACTGAAGCTTTCTTT	CASSPRSVGPADTEAFF
TRBD2	TRBJ2-5	14	.	TRBV29-1	TGCAGCGTCCGAGAGCGGGGGACCCAAGAGACCCAGTACTTC	CSVRERGTQETQYF
.	TRBJ1-5	14	few	TRBV6-1	TGTGCCAGCAGTGAATATCGGAGCAATCAGCCCCAGCATTTT	CASSEYRSNQPQHF
.	TRBJ1-1	14	few	TRBV2	TGTGCCAGCAGTGAAGCGTTACGGAACACTGAAGCTTTCTTT	CASSEALRNTEAFF
.	TRBJ1-1	13	.	TRBV12-3/TRBV12-4	TGTGCCAGCAGTTCTACAGGGAACACTGAAGCTTTCTTT	CASSSTGNTEAFF
TRBD1	TRBJ2-1	16	few	TRBV6-5	TGTGCCAGCAGTTCGGCCAGCGGACAGGGTTACAATGAGCAGTTCTTC	CASSSASGQGYNEQFF
.	TRBJ2-5	14	.	TRBV20-1	TGCAGTGCTCACGACTACCGCGGTCAAGAGACCCAGTACTTC	CSAHDYRGQETQYF
.	TRBJ1-1	14	.	TRBV28	TGTGCCAGCAGTTTCATCGGCCTGAGCACTGAAGCTTTCTTT	CASSFIGLSTEAFF
.	TRBJ1-5	14	few	TRBV6-1	TGTGCCAGCAGTGAACTGGGACGGGGTCAGCCCCAGCATTTT	CASSELGRGQPQHF
TRBD1	TRBJ2-1	17	.	TRBV6-5	TGTGCCAGCAGTTACTCCAGGCCCGGGACAGGGGCCAATGAGCAGTTCTTC	CASSYSRPGTGANEQFF
TRBD1	TRBJ2-7	15	.	TRBV11-3	TGTGCCAGCAGCTCAAATCAGGGGGCGCTTCACGAGCAGTACTTC	CASSSNQGALHEQYF